This TCR beta chain was obtained from a study of shared clonotypes between healthy human individuals. Germline assignment: CDR1 SGHTS and CDR2 YDEGEE. The CDR3 is 15 amino acids. V was trimmed by 2 bases and J by 0 bases, leaving 11 bases between them. Naive CD8 cells comprised CD45RO-negative, CCR7-positively selected cells, excluding terminally differentiated effector memory CD45RA+ cells. TCRdb keeps only in-frame clones here, not all; method: immunoSEQ multiplex PCR. This table has about 750,000 clones, 80% to 95% appearing once. The specimen sequenced was naive CD8+ T cells sorted from blood. The TCR originated in a man aged 25-40 years in good health. This chain links TRBV5-8 with TRBJ2-5, with D possibly TRBD2 on 5 matching bases. CDR3 region: CASSFGLANQETQYF. For the CDR3, the DNA is TGTGCCAGCAGCTTCGGGCTAGCTAACCAAGAGACCCAGTACTTC.